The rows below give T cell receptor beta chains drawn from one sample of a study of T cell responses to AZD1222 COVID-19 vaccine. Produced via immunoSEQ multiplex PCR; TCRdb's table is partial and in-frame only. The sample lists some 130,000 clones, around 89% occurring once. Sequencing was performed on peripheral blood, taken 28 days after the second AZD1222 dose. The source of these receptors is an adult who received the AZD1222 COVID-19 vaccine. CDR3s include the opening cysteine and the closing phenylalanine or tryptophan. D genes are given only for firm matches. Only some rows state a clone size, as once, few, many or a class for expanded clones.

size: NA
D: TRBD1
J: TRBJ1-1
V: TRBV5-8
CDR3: CASSLQTGVSEAFF
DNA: TGTGCCAGCAGCCTACAGACAGGGGTGAGTGAAGCTTTCTTT

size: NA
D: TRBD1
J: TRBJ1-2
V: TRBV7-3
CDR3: CASSPDRASNYGYTF
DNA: TGTGCCAGCAGCCCCGACAGGGCTTCTAACTATGGCTACACCTTC

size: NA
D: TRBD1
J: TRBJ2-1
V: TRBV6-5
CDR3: CASSRDRGHNEQFF
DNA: TGTGCCAGCAGCCGGGACAGGGGGCACAATGAGCAGTTCTTC

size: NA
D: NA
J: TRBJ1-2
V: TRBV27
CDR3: CASSFRDLGGYTF
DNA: TGTGCCAGCAGTTTTAGGGATTTGGGTGGCTACACCTTC

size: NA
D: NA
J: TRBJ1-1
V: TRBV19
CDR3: CASSPTWKVTEAFF
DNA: TGTGCCAGTAGTCCGACCTGGAAGGTGACTGAAGCTTTCTTT

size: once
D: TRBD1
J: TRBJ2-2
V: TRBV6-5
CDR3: CASSYRGLGTGELFF
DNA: TGTGCCAGCAGTTACAGGGGGCTAGGTACCGGGGAGCTGTTTTTT

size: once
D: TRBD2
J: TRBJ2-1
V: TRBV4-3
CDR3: CASSQASGGSYNEQFF
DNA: TGCGCCAGCAGCCAAGCCAGCGGGGGGTCCTACAATGAGCAGTTCTTC

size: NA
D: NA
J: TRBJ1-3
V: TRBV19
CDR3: CASSMVPFSGNTIYF
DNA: TGTGCCAGTAGTATGGTGCCGTTCTCTGGAAACACCATATATTTT

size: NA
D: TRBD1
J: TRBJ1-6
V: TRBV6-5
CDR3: CASLDRGVLPLHF
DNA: TGTGCCAGCCTTGACAGGGGCGTCCTCCCCCTCCACTTT

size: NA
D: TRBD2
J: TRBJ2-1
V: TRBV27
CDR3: CASSAVAGSYNEQFF
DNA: TGTGCCAGCAGTGCAGTAGCGGGGAGTTACAATGAGCAGTTCTTC

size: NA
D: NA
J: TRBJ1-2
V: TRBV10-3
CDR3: CAISETGSNYGYTF
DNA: TGTGCCATCAGTGAGACAGGGTCTAACTATGGCTACACCTTC

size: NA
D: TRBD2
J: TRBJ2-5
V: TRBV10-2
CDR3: CASSERRGGSETQYF
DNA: TGCGCCAGCAGTGAACGGCGGGGGGGGTCGGAGACCCAGTACTTC

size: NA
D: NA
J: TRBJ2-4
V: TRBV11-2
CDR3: CASSLVPGRAKNIQYF
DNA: TGTGCCAGCAGCTTAGTTCCCGGACGAGCCAAAAACATTCAGTACTTC

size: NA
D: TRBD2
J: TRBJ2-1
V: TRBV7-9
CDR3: CASSRLGATSGNNEQFF
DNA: TGTGCCAGCAGCCGGCTGGGTGCGACTAGCGGCAACAATGAGCAGTTCTTC

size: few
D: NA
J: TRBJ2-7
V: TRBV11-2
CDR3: CASSSRPGLYEQYF
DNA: TGTGCCAGCAGCTCCCGTCCTGGCCTCTACGAGCAGTACTTC

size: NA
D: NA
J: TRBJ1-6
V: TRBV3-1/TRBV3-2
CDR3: CASSQGRGSPLHF
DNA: TGTGCCAGCAGCCAAGGGCGGGGATCACCCCTCCACTTT

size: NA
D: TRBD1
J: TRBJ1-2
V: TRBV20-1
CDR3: CSASGTGHGYTF
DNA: TGCAGTGCTAGTGGGACAGGGCATGGCTACACCTTC

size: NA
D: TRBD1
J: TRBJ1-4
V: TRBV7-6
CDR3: CASSLAPGQGGEKLFF
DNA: TGTGCCAGCAGCTTAGCCCCAGGACAGGGAGGCGAAAAACTGTTTTTT

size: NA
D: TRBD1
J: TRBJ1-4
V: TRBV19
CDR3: CASSDTGVRFYEKLFF
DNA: TGTGCCAGTAGTGACACAGGGGTAAGGTTTTATGAAAAACTGTTTTTT

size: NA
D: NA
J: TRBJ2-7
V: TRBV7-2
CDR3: CASSLERGPVYEQYF
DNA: TGTGCCAGCAGCTTAGAACGGGGGCCCGTTTACGAGCAGTACTTC

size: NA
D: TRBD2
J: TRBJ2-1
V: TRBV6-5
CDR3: CASNGGTSAEQFF
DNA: TGTGCCAGCAACGGGGGGACTAGCGCTGAGCAGTTCTTC

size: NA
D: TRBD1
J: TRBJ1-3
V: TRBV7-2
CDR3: CASSLAGTGTGNSIYF
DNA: TGTGCCAGCAGCTTAGCGGGGACAGGGACGGGAAACTCCATATATTTT

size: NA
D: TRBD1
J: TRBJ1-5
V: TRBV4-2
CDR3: CASSQTGTGSIQPQHF
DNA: TGTGCCAGCAGCCAAACCGGGACAGGGTCAATTCAGCCCCAGCATTTT

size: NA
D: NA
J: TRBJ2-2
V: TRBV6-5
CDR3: CASTVKGNTGELFF
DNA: TGTGCCAGCACCGTTAAAGGAAACACCGGGGAGCTGTTTTTT

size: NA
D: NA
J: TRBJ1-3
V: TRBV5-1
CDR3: CASSLEGNTIYF
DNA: TGCGCCAGCAGCTTGGAGGGAAACACCATATATTTT

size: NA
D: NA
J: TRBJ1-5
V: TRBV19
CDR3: CASSRGRDPNQPQHF
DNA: TGTGCCAGTAGTAGGGGCAGGGACCCTAATCAGCCCCAGCATTTT

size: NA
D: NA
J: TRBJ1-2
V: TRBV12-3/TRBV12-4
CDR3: CASRGAGYGYTF
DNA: TGTGCCAGCAGGGGGGCAGGCTATGGCTACACCTTC

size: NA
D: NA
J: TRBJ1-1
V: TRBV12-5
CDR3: CASGIDSERAFF
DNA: TGTGCTAGTGGTATCGACAGTGAGAGAGCTTTCTTT

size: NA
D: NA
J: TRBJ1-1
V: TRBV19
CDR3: CASSIEGSLGEAFF
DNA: TGTGCCAGTAGTATAGAAGGGTCACTGGGAGAAGCTTTCTTT

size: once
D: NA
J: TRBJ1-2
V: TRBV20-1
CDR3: CSASIDGNYGYTF
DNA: TGCAGTGCGAGTATCGACGGGAACTATGGCTACACCTTC

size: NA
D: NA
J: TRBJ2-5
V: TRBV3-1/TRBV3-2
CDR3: CASSQGGETQYF
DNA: TGTGCCAGCAGCCAGGGGGGAGAGACCCAGTACTTC

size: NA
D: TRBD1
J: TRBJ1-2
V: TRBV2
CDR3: CASSGQGVNGYTF
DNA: TGTGCCAGCAGTGGACAGGGGGTCAATGGCTACACCTTC

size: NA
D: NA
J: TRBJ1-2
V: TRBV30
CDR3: CAWSVTGTGTF
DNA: TGTGCCTGGAGTGTAACGGGGACGGGGACCTTC

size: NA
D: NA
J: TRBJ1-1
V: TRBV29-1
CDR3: CSVVGGGRGDTEAFF
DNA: TGCAGCGTTGTTGGTGGGGGAAGGGGGGACACTGAAGCTTTCTTT

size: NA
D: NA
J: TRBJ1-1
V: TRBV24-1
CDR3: CATSDDLDSRGVEAFF
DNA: TGTGCCACCAGTGACGACCTGGACAGCCGAGGGGTTGAAGCTTTCTTT